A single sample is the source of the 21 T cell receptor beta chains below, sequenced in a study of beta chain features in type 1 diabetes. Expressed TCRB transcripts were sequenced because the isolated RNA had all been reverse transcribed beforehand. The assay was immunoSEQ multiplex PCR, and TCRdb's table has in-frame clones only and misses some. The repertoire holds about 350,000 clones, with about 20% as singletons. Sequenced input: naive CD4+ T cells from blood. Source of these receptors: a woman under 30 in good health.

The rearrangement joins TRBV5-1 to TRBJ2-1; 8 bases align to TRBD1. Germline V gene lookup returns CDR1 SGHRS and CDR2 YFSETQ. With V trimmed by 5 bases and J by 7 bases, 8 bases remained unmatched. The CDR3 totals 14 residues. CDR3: CASSSGQGSNEQFF. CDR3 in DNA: TGCGCCAGCAGTTCCGGACAGGGTAGTAATGAGCAGTTCTTC.

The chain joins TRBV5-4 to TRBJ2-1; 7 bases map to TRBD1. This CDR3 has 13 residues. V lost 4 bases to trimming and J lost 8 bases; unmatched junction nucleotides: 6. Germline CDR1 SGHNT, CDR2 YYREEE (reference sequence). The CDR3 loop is CASSGRGSDEQFF. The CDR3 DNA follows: TGTGCCAGCAGCGGCAGGGGGTCGGATGAGCAGTTCTTC.

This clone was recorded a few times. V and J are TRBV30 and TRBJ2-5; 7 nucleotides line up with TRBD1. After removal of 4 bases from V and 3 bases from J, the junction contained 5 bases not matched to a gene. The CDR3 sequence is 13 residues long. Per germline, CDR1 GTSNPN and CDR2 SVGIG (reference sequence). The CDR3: CAWNRGAEETQYF. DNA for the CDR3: TGTGCCTGGAACAGGGGAGCGGAAGAGACCCAGTACTTC.

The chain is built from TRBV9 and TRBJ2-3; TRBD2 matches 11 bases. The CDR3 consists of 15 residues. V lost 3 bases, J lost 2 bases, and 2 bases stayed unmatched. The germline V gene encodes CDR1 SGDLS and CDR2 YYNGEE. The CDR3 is CASSGLAGFTDTQYF. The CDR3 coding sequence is TGTGCCAGCAGCGGACTAGCGGGGTTCACAGATACGCAGTATTTT.

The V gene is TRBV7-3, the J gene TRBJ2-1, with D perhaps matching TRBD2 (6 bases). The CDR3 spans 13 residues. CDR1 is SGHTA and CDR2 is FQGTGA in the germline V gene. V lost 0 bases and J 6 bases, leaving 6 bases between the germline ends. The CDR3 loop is CASSLTGGNEQFF. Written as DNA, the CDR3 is TGTGCCAGCAGCTTAACCGGGGGCAATGAGCAGTTCTTC. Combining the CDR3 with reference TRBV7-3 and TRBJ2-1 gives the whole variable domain GAGVSQTPSNKVTEKGKYVELRCDPISGHTALYWYRQSLGQGPEFLIYFQGTGAADDSGLPNDRFFAVRPEGSVSTLKIQRTERGDSAVYLCASSLTGGNEQFFGPGTRLTVL.

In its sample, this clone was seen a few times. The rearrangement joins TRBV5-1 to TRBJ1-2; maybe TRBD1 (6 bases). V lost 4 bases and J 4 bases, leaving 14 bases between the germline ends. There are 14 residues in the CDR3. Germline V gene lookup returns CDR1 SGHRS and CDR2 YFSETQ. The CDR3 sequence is CASSPSQGVYGYTF. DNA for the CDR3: TGCGCCAGCAGCCCGTCACAGGGAGTCTATGGCTACACCTTC.

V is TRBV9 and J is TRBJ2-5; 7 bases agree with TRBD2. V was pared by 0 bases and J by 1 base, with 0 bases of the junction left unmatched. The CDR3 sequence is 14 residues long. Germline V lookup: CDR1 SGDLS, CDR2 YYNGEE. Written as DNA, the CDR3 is TGTGCCAGCAGCGTAGGGGGGGGCCAAGAGACCCAGTACTTC. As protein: CASSVGGGQETQYF.

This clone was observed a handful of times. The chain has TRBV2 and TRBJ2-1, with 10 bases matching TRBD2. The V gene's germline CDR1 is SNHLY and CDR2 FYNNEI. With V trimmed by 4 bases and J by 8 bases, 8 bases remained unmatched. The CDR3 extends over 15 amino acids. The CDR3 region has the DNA TGTGCCAGCAGTGGCAGGACTAGCGGCAGCGATGAGCAGTTCTTC. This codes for CASSGRTSGSDEQFF.

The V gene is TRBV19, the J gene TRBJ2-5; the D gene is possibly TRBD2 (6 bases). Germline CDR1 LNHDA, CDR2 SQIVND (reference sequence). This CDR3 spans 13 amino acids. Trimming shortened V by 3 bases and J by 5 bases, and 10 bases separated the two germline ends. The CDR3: CASSIAGRETQYF. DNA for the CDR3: TGTGCCAGTAGTATCGCAGGGAGGGAGACCCAGTACTTC.

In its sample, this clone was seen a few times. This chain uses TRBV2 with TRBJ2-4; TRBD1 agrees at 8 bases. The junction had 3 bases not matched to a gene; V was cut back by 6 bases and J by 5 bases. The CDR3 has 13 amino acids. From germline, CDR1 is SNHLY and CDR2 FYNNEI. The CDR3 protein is CASRETGENIQYF. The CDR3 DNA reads TGTGCCAGCAGAGAGACAGGGGAAAACATTCAGTACTTC.

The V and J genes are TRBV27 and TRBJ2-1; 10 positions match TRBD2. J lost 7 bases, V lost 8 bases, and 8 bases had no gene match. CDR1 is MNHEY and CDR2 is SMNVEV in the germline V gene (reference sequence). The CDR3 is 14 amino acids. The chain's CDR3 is CASRGLAKFNEQFF. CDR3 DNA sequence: TGTGCCAGCCGGGGACTAGCGAAGTTTAATGAGCAGTTCTTC.

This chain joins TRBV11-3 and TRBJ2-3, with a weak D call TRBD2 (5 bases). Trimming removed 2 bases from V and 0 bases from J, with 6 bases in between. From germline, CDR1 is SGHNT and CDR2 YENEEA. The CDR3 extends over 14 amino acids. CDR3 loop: CASSLRGSTDTQYF. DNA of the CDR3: TGTGCCAGCAGCTTACGCGGGAGCACAGATACGCAGTATTTT.

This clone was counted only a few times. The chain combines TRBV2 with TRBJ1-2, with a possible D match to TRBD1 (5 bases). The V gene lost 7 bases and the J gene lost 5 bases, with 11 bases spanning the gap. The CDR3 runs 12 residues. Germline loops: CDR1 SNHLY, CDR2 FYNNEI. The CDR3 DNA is TGTGCCAGCAAGAACGGGGGTTATGGCTACACCTTC. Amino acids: CASKNGGYGYTF.

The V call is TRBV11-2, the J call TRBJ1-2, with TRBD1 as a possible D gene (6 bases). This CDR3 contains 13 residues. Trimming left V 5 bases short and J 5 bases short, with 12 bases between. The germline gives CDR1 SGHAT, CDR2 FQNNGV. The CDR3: CASSAQGLYGYTF. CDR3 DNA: TGTGCCAGCAGCGCACAGGGATTATATGGCTACACCTTC.

CDR3 amino acids: CAISDGRVDEQFF. CDR3 bases: TGTGCCATCAGTGACGGCAGGGTCGATGAGCAGTTCTTC. This chain links TRBV10-3 with TRBJ2-1, with D perhaps TRBD1 (5 bases). CDR1 ENHRY and CDR2 SYGVKD come from the germline V gene. The CDR3 length is 13 residues. V dropped 3 bases and J dropped 8 bases, with 11 bases sitting between them.

The CDR3 is CATSRVRAGGPVDTQYF. The CDR3 DNA reads as TGTGCCACCAGCAGAGTTAGAGCGGGAGGGCCTGTGGATACGCAGTATTTT. V is TRBV15 and J is TRBJ2-3; TRBD2 matches at 10 bases. With 1 base clipped from V and 6 bases from J, the junction kept 10 bases outside the gene matches. CDR1 and CDR2 (germline): LNHNV, YYDKDF (reference sequence). The CDR3 contains 17 residues.

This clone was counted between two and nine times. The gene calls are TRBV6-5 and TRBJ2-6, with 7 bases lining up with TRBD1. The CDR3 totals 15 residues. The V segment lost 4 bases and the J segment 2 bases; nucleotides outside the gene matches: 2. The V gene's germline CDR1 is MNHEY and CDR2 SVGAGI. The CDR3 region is CASSSTGAGANVLTF. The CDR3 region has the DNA TGTGCCAGCAGTTCAACAGGGGCTGGGGCCAACGTCCTGACTTTC.

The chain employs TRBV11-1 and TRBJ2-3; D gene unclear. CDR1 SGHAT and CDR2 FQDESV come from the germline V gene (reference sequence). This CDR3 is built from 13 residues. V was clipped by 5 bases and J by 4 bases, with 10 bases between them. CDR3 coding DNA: TGTGCCAGCAGCCACGGTCCGCCAGATACGCAGTATTTT. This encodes CASSHGPPDTQYF. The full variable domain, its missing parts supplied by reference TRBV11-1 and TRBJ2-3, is EAEVAQSPRYKITEKSQAVAFWCDPISGHATLYWYRQILGQGPELLVQFQDESVVDDSQLPKDRFSAERLKGVDSTLKIQPAELGDSAMYLCASSHGPPDTQYFGPGTRLTVL.

The DNA for the CDR3 is TGTGCCAGCAGCCCAAATGTGGAGACCCAGTACTTC. It translates to CASSPNVETQYF. The chain combines TRBV7-9 with TRBJ2-5; D ambiguous. The V end was cut by 5 bases, the J end by 5 bases, with 9 bases between. The CDR3 length is 12 residues. Germline CDR1 is SEHNR and CDR2 is FQNEAQ (reference sequence).

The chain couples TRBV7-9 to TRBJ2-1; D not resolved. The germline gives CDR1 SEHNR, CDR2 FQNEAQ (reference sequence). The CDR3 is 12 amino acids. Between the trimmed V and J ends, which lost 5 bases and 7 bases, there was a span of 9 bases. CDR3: CASSRAENEQFF. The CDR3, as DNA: TGTGCCAGCAGCCGCGCGGAAAATGAGCAGTTCTTC. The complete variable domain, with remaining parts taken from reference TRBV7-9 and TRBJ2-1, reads DTGVSQNPRHKITKRGQNVTFRCDPISEHNRLYWYRQTLGQGPEFLTYFQNEAQLEKSRLLSDRFSAERPKGSFSTLEIQRTEQGDSAMYLCASSRAENEQFFGPGTRLTVL.

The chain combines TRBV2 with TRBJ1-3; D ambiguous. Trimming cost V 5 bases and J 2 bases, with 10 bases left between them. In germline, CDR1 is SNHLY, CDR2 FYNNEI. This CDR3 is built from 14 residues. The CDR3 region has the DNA TGTGCCAGCAGTTTGAGGGTGACTGGAAACACCATATATTTT. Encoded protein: CASSLRVTGNTIYF.